A single sample gave rise to the 22 T cell receptor beta chains below, sequenced in a study of cytotoxic CD8 clonotypes in ibrutinib-treated CLL. Data came from immunoSEQ multiplex PCR; TCRdb stores just in-frame clones and leaves some out. The data hold around 150,000 clones, with about 88% observed a single time. Sequenced material: PBMCs, taken at disease progression, from a patient treated with ibrutinib. These receptors all come from a human donor with chronic lymphocytic leukemia.

The chain uses TRBV7-2 and TRBJ2-7, with 11 nucleotides matching TRBD1. The CDR3 is made up of 14 amino acids. The germline V gene encodes CDR1 SGHTA and CDR2 FQGNSA. V shed 4 bases and J 3 bases; nucleotides not matched to a gene: 2. This chain's CDR3 is CASSSGTGGYEQYF. CDR3 DNA: TGTGCCAGCAGCTCCGGGACAGGGGGCTACGAGCAGTACTTC.

This rearrangement joins TRBV9 to TRBJ1-1, with a tentative D call TRBD1 (6 bases). Germline lookup yields CDR1 SGDLS and CDR2 YYNGEE. Trimming cost V 3 bases and J 2 bases, with 8 bases left between them. CDR3 size: 13 residues. The CDR3 protein is CASSGTVNTEAFF. In nucleotides, the CDR3 is TGTGCCAGCAGCGGGACAGTTAACACTGAAGCTTTCTTT.

This chain connects TRBV4-3 to TRBJ2-7; the D is unclear. V gave up 0 bases and J gave up 5 bases, with 17 bases separating them. This CDR3 spans 16 amino acids. Germline CDR1 LGHNA, CDR2 YSLEER. CDR3 sequence reads: CASSQEYYGRSHEQYF. CDR3 nucleotide sequence: TGCGCCAGCAGCCAAGAATACTACGGCCGATCCCACGAGCAGTACTTC.

This rearrangement joins TRBV14 to TRBJ2-5; unclear D gene. Germline V gene data show CDR1 as SGHDN and CDR2 as FVKESK. The germline V and J ends were trimmed by 2 bases and 2 bases, with 3 bases remaining between them. The CDR3 is made up of 12 amino acids. The chain's CDR3 is CASSQSQETQYF. CDR3 nucleotides: TGTGCCAGCAGCCAATCACAAGAGACCCAGTACTTC.

In this sample, this clone turned up once. The chain combines TRBV19 with TRBJ1-2, with no clear D. CDR1 and CDR2 from the germline V gene are LNHDA and SQIVND (reference sequence). Trimming cost V 11 bases and J 7 bases, with 20 bases left between them. The CDR3 totals 13 residues. The CDR3 protein is CAVSARGLSGYTF. The CDR3 DNA reads as TGTGCCGTCTCCGCCCGAGGGTTGAGTGGCTACACCTTC.

This chain uses TRBV4-2 with TRBJ2-3, with TRBD2 matching over 10 bases. The ends lost 0 bases at V and 1 base at J; junction bases unmatched: 1. The CDR3 has 16 amino acids. Germline V gives CDR1 LGHNA, CDR2 YNFKEQ. The chain's CDR3 is CASSQDLAGGTDTQYF. CDR3 in DNA: TGTGCCAGCAGCCAAGATCTAGCGGGAGGCACAGATACGCAGTATTTT.

Concerning this clone: The same CDR3 arises from other DNA sequences in this sample as well. V and J are TRBV15 and TRBJ1-1; D unclear. The CDR3 covers 11 residues. From germline, CDR1 is LNHNV and CDR2 YYDKDF (reference sequence). The V and J ends lost 8 bases and 0 bases respectively, with 4 bases between them. For the CDR3, the DNA is TGTGCCACCCGGATGAACACTGAAGCTTTCTTT. It specifies CATRMNTEAFF.

The CDR3 DNA sequence: TGTGCTAGTGGTTTGTCGGCGGGAATCTACAATGAGCAGTTCTTC. Protein: CASGLSAGIYNEQFF. This chain connects TRBV12-5 to TRBJ2-1; D might be TRBD2 (6 bases). Per germline, CDR1 LGHNT and CDR2 FRNRAP. This CDR3 spans 15 amino acids. V lost 2 bases and J lost 3, with 11 bases in between. Filled out from reference TRBV12-5 and TRBJ2-1, the complete variable domain reads DARVTQTPRHKVTEMGQEVTMRCQPILGHNTVFWYRQTMMQGLELLAYFRNRAPLDDSGMPKDRFSAEMPDATLATLKIQPSEPRDSAVYFCASGLSAGIYNEQFFGPGTRLTVL.

The chain has TRBV19 and TRBJ2-1; 7 bases are shared with TRBD2. Germline CDR1 and CDR2: LNHDA and SQIVND (reference sequence). The CDR3 has 15 amino acids. The J segment lost 8 bases and the V segment lost 3 bases, leaving 10 bases of the junction unmatched. CDR3 in DNA: TGTGCCAGTAGTATTGGGGGGAGGGCCTATGATGAGCAGTTCTTC. This codes for CASSIGGRAYDEQFF.

This rearrangement joins TRBV7-3 to TRBJ2-5, with unresolved D. V lost 0 bases and J 4 bases, leaving 6 bases between the germline ends. CDR1 is SGHTA, CDR2 FQGTGA, per germline. The CDR3 is 13 residues long. The CDR3 sequence is CASSLTRLETQYF. The CDR3 DNA sequence: TGTGCCAGCAGCTTAACTAGATTAGAGACCCAGTACTTC. Full variable domain (rest looked up from reference TRBV7-3 and TRBJ2-5): GAGVSQTPSNKVTEKGKYVELRCDPISGHTALYWYRQSLGQGPEFLIYFQGTGAADDSGLPNDRFFAVRPEGSVSTLKIQRTERGDSAVYLCASSLTRLETQYFGPGTRLLVL.

The chain combines TRBV4-1 with TRBJ2-3; 11 bases fit TRBD2. V was clipped by 1 base and J by 5 bases; unmatched bases: 2. Germline V gene data show CDR1 as MGHRA and CDR2 as YSYEKL. The length of the CDR3 is 15 residues. This chain's CDR3 is CASSQGLAGRDTQYF. In nucleotides, the CDR3 is TGCGCCAGCAGCCAAGGACTAGCGGGACGAGATACGCAGTATTTT.

The V call is TRBV6-5, the J call TRBJ1-1; no clear D. Germline V gene sequence: CDR1 MNHEY, CDR2 SVGAGI. V lost 3 bases, J lost 1 base, and 9 bases lay in between. This CDR3 region has 14 residues. CDR3 amino acids: CASSYDHSNTEAFF. As DNA, the CDR3 is TGTGCCAGCAGTTATGACCATTCGAACACTGAAGCTTTCTTT.

This clone was recorded once. The chain has TRBV10-3 and TRBJ2-2; D is uncertain. This CDR3 comprises 14 residues. In germline, CDR1 is ENHRY, CDR2 SYGVKD. V dropped 0 bases and J dropped 7 bases, with 9 bases sitting between them. The CDR3 loop is CAISESKVFGELFF. For the CDR3, the DNA is TGTGCCATCAGTGAGTCAAAAGTTTTCGGGGAGCTGTTTTTT.

The gene calls are TRBV5-1 and TRBJ2-4, with TRBD1 as a possible D gene (6 bases). The CDR3 is 14 residues long. V gave up 0 bases and J gave up 8 bases, with 12 bases separating them. The germline gives CDR1 SGHRS, CDR2 YFSETQ. DNA of the CDR3: TGCGCCAGCAGCTTGGGACAGGTGGAGGACATTCAGTACTTC. Amino acid sequence: CASSLGQVEDIQYF.

This rearrangement joins TRBV4-2 to TRBJ2-3; 12 bases agree with TRBD2. The ends lost 5 bases at V and 2 bases at J; junction bases unmatched: 5. CDR3 length equals 16 residues. Looked up from germline, CDR1 is LGHNA and CDR2 is YNFKEQ. The CDR3 DNA follows: TGTGCCAGCAGCTTAACTAGCGGGGGGACCACAGATACGCAGTATTTT. Its translation: CASSLTSGGTTDTQYF.

CDR3 sequence (DNA): TGTGCCAGCAGCGCCCCCCGGGACAGGATGTACAATGAGCAGTTCTTC. Translation gives CASSAPRDRMYNEQFF. This rearrangement joins TRBV9 to TRBJ2-1; TRBD1 aligns across 8 bases. The CDR3 covers 16 residues. CDR1 is SGDLS, CDR2 YYNGEE, per germline. V trimming: 3 bases; J trimming: 4 bases; junction bases outside the gene matches: 9.

This clone was counted between two and nine times. This rearrangement joins TRBV23-1 to TRBJ2-7; D might be TRBD2 (6 bases). TRBV23-1 is identified as an open reading frame with a role that is uncertain. The CDR3 is made up of 16 amino acids. V shed 0 bases and J shed 1 base, with 13 bases lying between them. DNA for the CDR3: TGCGCCAGCAGTCAATCTCCGGGACTGACTTCCTACGAGCAGTACTTC. This codes for CASSQSPGLTSYEQYF.

The V call is TRBV6-5, the J call TRBJ2-1, with TRBD2 as a possible D gene (6 bases). Germline-derived CDR1 and CDR2 are MNHEY and SVGAGI. CDR3 length equals 15 residues. With 4 bases removed from V and 8 bases from J, the gap between germline ends came to 18 bases. For the CDR3, the DNA is TGTGCCAGCAGTTCACGGGGGACCGGTTCGTATGAGCAGTTCTTC. Protein product: CASSSRGTGSYEQFF.

The V and J genes are TRBV29-1 and TRBJ2-1; unclear D gene. V lost 1 base and J lost 2, with 12 bases in between. Germline V gene lookup returns CDR1 SQVTM and CDR2 ANQGSEA. The CDR3 contains 15 residues. CDR3 region: CSVEVPTPTYNEQFF. DNA for the CDR3: TGCAGCGTTGAAGTACCAACTCCGACCTACAATGAGCAGTTCTTC.

The chain carries TRBV28 and TRBJ2-2, with D perhaps given as TRBD1 or TRBD2 (5 bases each). The V end was cut by 3 bases, the J end by 1 base, with 9 bases between. Germline V gives CDR1 MDHEN, CDR2 SYDVKM. The CDR3 runs to 15 residues. The CDR3 DNA sequence: TGTGCCAGCAGTTTCCCGGGGCTGAACACCGGGGAGCTGTTTTTT. This encodes CASSFPGLNTGELFF.

The V call is TRBV10-3, the J call TRBJ2-7; weak D call: TRBD1 (6 bases). There are 13 residues in the CDR3. The germline V gene encodes CDR1 ENHRY and CDR2 SYGVKD. Trimming cost V 6 bases and J 4 bases, with 13 bases left between them. As DNA, the CDR3 is TGTGCCATCAGACCAGGGGACCAATACGAGCAGTACTTC. Amino acids: CAIRPGDQYEQYF.

The chain carries TRBV27 and TRBJ2-7; 7 nucleotides agree with TRBD1. With 2 bases clipped from V and 9 bases from J, the junction kept 13 bases outside the gene matches. Germline CDR1 is MNHEY and CDR2 is SMNVEV (reference sequence). The CDR3 is 15 residues long. The CDR3 DNA sequence: TGTGCCAGCAGTTTAGCAGAGGGGGCGACACATCTGCAGTACTTC. Translated: CASSLAEGATHLQYF.